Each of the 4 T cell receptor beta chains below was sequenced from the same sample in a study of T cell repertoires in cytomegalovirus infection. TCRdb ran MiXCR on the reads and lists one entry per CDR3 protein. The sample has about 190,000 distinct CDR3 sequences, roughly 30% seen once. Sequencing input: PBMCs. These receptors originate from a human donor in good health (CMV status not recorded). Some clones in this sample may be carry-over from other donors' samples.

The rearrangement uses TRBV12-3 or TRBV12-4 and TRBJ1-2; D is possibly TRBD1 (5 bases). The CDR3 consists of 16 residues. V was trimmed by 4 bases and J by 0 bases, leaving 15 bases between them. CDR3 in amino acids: CASSSKLWGANYGYTF. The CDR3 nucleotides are TGTGCCAGCAGTTCCAAACTTTGGGGCGCTAACTATGGCTACACCTTC.

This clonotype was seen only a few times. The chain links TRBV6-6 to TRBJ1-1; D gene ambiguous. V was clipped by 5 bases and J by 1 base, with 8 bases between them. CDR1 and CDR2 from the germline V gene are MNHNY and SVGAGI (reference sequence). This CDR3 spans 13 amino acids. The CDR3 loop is CASSHLENTEAFF. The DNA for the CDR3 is TGTGCCAGCAGTCACCTGGAGAACACTGAAGCTTTCTTT.

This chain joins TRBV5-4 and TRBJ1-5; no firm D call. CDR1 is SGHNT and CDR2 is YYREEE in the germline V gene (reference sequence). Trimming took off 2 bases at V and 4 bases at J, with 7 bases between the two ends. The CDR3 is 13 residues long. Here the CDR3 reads CASSFGKNQPQHF. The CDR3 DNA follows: TGTGCCAGCAGCTTCGGAAAAAATCAGCCCCAGCATTTT.

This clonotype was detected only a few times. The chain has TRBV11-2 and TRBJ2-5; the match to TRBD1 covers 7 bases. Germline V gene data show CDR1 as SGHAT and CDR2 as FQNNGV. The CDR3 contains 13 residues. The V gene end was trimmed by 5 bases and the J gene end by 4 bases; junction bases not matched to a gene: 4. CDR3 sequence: CASSRRGRETQYF. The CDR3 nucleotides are TGTGCCAGCAGCCGTAGGGGGCGAGAGACCCAGTACTTC.